Each of the 26 T cell receptor beta chains below was sequenced from the same sample in a study of blood T cell repertoires in COVID-19 (dated by TCRdb to between 2020 and 2021). Receptor libraries were prepared by the immunoSEQ multiplex PCR assay. The immuneACCESS repertoire file appears here via TCRdb, limited to in-frame rearrangements. These files lack a portion of the clones; in checked studies, under half of the deficit traces to unresolved V genes, and the cause of the others is not known. For this sample the table gives tens of thousands of clones, of which about 86% were detected only once. About 7% of the sample comes from the top ten. Sequencing was performed on peripheral blood. These receptors came from a man aged 45-60 years with active COVID-19.

The V and J genes are TRBV28 and TRBJ2-7; the match to TRBD2 covers 7 bases. This CDR3 is built from 13 residues. Trimming removed 2 bases from V and 7 bases from J; junction bases left unmatched: 5. The V gene's germline CDR1 is MDHEN and CDR2 SYDVKM. This CDR3 reads CASSLGGEGEQYV. The CDR3, as DNA: TGTGCCAGCAGTTTAGGCGGGGAGGGTGAGCAGTACGTC.

The V and J genes are TRBV19 and TRBJ1-3; D might be TRBD1 (5 bases). Between the trimmed V and J ends, which lost 4 bases and 0 bases, there was a span of 22 bases. Germline lookup yields CDR1 LNHDA and CDR2 SQIVND (reference sequence). This CDR3 comprises 19 residues. As DNA, the CDR3 is TGTGCCAGTAGTAATTACCGTGGGGCCGCAACTCCCTCTGGAAACACCATATATTTT. Its protein is CASSNYRGAATPSGNTIYF.

This chain uses TRBV19 with TRBJ1-1; D unclear. The V and J ends lost 4 bases and 0 bases respectively, with 6 bases between them. The CDR3 sequence is 13 residues long. CDR1 is LNHDA and CDR2 is SQIVND in the germline V gene (reference sequence). The CDR3 DNA follows: TGTGCCAGTAGTACGGGATTGAACACTGAAGCTTTCTTT. Residues: CASSTGLNTEAFF.

In DNA form, the CDR3 reads TGTGCCAGCAGCTTAGATACGTACAGGGGAATAGGCGGCTACACCTTC. Its protein product is CASSLDTYRGIGGYTF. This chain uses TRBV11-2 with TRBJ1-2; 7 bases align to TRBD1. With V trimmed by 0 bases and J by 8 bases, 12 bases remained unmatched. Germline CDR1 reads SGHAT; CDR2 reads FQNNGV. This CDR3 contains 16 residues.

The CDR3 here is CATSSYRDTHGNEQFF. The CDR3 DNA follows: TGTGCCACCAGCAGCTACCGGGACACCCACGGCAATGAGCAGTTCTTC. The chain uses TRBV15 and TRBJ2-1; a possible D gene is TRBD1 (6 bases). The CDR3 totals 16 residues. Trimming pared 3 bases from V and 6 bases from J, leaving 18 bases between. CDR1 and CDR2 (germline): LNHNV, YYDKDF (reference sequence).

This rearrangement joins TRBV9 to TRBJ2-6, with D perhaps matching TRBD1 (6 bases). The CDR3 has 19 amino acids. With 4 bases removed from V and 0 bases from J, the gap between germline ends came to 20 bases. Germline values: CDR1 SGDLS, CDR2 YYNGEE. In nucleotides, the CDR3 is TGTGCCAGCAGCCTCGGGGCAGGGGTATTGAGCTCTGGGGCCAACGTCCTGACTTTC. Amino acids: CASSLGAGVLSSGANVLTF.

V is TRBV9 and J is TRBJ2-1; no clear D gene. V was cut by 0 bases and J by 8 bases, with 12 bases left in between. The CDR3 has 14 residues. Germline assignment: CDR1 SGDLS and CDR2 YYNGEE. The DNA of the CDR3 is TGTGCCAGCAGCGTAGCTTTTGGCAGCGATGAGCAGTTCTTC. Its protein product is CASSVAFGSDEQFF.

CDR3 sequence: CASGRSPGEEKLFF. The CDR3 DNA is TGTGCCAGCGGCCGGTCCCCCGGGGAGGAAAAACTGTTTTTT. The chain employs TRBV6-5 and TRBJ1-4; D call uncertain. V was pared by 8 bases and J by 8 bases, with 18 bases between. Germline V lookup: CDR1 MNHEY, CDR2 SVGAGI. The CDR3 contains 14 residues.

J is TRBJ2-2 and V is TRBV19; 7 bases are shared with TRBD2. This CDR3 is built from 14 residues. Losses at the gene ends were 9 bases for V and 0 bases for J; bases not matched to a gene: 4. In germline, CDR1 is LNHDA, CDR2 SQIVND (reference sequence). The CDR3 spells CASREAANTGELFF. In DNA form, the CDR3 reads TGTGCCAGCCGGGAGGCGGCGAACACCGGGGAGCTGTTTTTT.

The chain combines TRBV11-2 with TRBJ2-3; D not certain. V was pared by 7 bases and J by 6 bases, with 20 bases between. The germline V gene has CDR1 SGHAT and CDR2 FQNNGV. The length of the CDR3 is 15 residues. CDR3 protein: CASTESTFTVDTQYF. The CDR3 DNA reads as TGTGCCAGCACCGAATCCACCTTTACTGTCGATACGCAGTATTTT.

The chain couples TRBV6-5 to TRBJ2-3; D is possibly TRBD1 (5 bases). The CDR3 spans 14 residues. The V end lost 0 bases, the J end lost 4 bases, and 8 bases lay between the germline ends. Germline V lookup: CDR1 MNHEY, CDR2 SVGAGI. Here the CDR3 DNA reads TGTGCCAGCAGTTACTCGACCAGGGCAGATACGCAGTATTTT. The encoded protein is CASSYSTRADTQYF.

V is TRBV11-3 and J is TRBJ2-3; D uncertain. Germline V gene sequence: CDR1 SGHNT, CDR2 YENEEA. V was pared by 6 bases and J by 3 bases, with 7 bases between. The CDR3 has 12 residues. CDR3 nucleotides: TGTGCCAGCAGTGGTAGAACAGATACGCAGTATTTT. Translation gives CASSGRTDTQYF.

This clone appeared once. The J gene is TRBJ2-2, the V gene TRBV13, with D possibly TRBD1 on 5 matching bases. CDR3 length: 14 residues. Germline-derived CDR1 and CDR2 are PRHDT and FYEKMQ (reference sequence). V lost 5 bases and J lost 5, with 12 bases in between. CDR3 in amino acids: CASSPGRRTGELFF. As DNA, the CDR3 is TGTGCCAGCAGCCCAGGGCGTCGAACCGGGGAGCTGTTTTTT.

The chain carries TRBV3-1 (or the pseudogene TRBV3-2) and TRBJ2-7, with 10 bases fitting TRBD2. This CDR3 is 14 amino acids long. Germline values: CDR1 LGHDT, CDR2 YNNKEL (reference sequence). V lost 4 bases and J lost 4; bases outside the gene matches: 4. CDR3 residues: CASSRTSGDYEQYF. CDR3 sequence (DNA): TGTGCCAGCAGCCGGACTAGCGGTGATTACGAGCAGTACTTC.

The chain couples TRBV7-2 to TRBJ2-2; 9 nucleotides line up with TRBD2. Per the germline V gene, CDR1 is SGHTA and CDR2 is FQGNSA. V was pared by 3 bases and J by 2 bases, with 4 bases of the junction left unmatched. CDR3 length: 16 residues. Written as DNA, the CDR3 is TGTGCCAGCAGCTTGACGACTAGCGGAAACACCGGGGAGCTGTTTTTT. Translating gives CASSLTTSGNTGELFF.

CDR3 sequence reads: CASSEAVEPYTQYF. The CDR3 bases are TGTGCCAGCAGTGAAGCGGTGGAGCCGTATACGCAGTATTTT. The rearrangement joins TRBV6-1 to TRBJ2-3; no firm D call. CDR3 length: 14 amino acids. With 0 bases removed from V and 7 bases from J, the gap between germline ends came to 11 bases. Germline values: CDR1 MNHNS, CDR2 SASEGT.

This sequence joins TRBV30 and TRBJ2-7; 7 bases align to TRBD1. The trim removed 3 bases at V and 2 bases at J, leaving 13 bases unmatched. CDR1 and CDR2 from the germline V gene are GTSNPN and SVGIG (reference sequence). This CDR3 is 16 amino acids long. The CDR3 region is CAWSPDFRQGPYEQYV. CDR3 nucleotide sequence: TGTGCCTGGAGCCCAGACTTTCGACAGGGTCCCTACGAGCAGTACGTC.

The rearrangement links TRBV6-1 to TRBJ2-7; maybe TRBD2 (6 bases). CDR1 and CDR2 from the germline V gene are MNHNS and SASEGT. Trimming cost V 4 bases and J 4 bases, with 20 bases left between them. This CDR3 region has 16 residues. For the CDR3, the DNA is TGTGCCAGCAGTGCACGGGTGGGAGGTTCGGTTTACGAGCAGTACGTC. Translated, it gives CASSARVGGSVYEQYV.

J is TRBJ1-5 and V is TRBV19; D is possibly TRBD1 (5 bases). This CDR3 has 14 residues. Per the germline V gene, CDR1 is LNHDA and CDR2 is SQIVND (reference sequence). Between the trimmed V and J ends, which lost 3 bases and 4 bases, there was a span of 10 bases. This CDR3 is CASSMGGPNQPQHF. The CDR3 coding sequence is TGTGCCAGTAGTATGGGGGGTCCAAATCAGCCCCAGCATTTT.

The chain joins TRBV19 to TRBJ2-3; maybe TRBD1 (6 bases). V lost 3 bases and J 4 bases, leaving 14 bases between the germline ends. The CDR3 is 15 amino acids. Germline V gene lookup returns CDR1 LNHDA and CDR2 SQIVND (reference sequence). CDR3 sequence reads: CASSIRGGRSDTQYF. CDR3 DNA: TGTGCCAGTAGTATTAGAGGGGGAAGGTCAGATACGCAGTATTTT.

The CDR3 loop is CASRGTTDYGYTF. The CDR3 coding sequence is TGTGCCAGCAGGGGGACAACAGACTATGGCTACACCTTC. The chain is built from TRBV12-3 or TRBV12-4 and TRBJ1-2, with D possibly matching TRBD1 (6 bases). Trimming took 6 bases from V and 3 from J, leaving 11 bases between them. This CDR3 is built from 13 residues.

The V and J genes are TRBV19 and TRBJ1-2; TRBD1 agrees at 7 bases. The V gene's germline CDR1 is LNHDA and CDR2 SQIVND (reference sequence). There are 15 residues in the CDR3. J gave up 0 bases and V 6 bases, and 7 bases lay outside the gene matches. In DNA form, the CDR3 reads TGTGCCAGTAGGGGACAGTTTCGCTCTAACTATGGCTACACCTTC. Protein product: CASRGQFRSNYGYTF.

CDR3 nucleotides: TGCGCCAGCGGGACAGGGGGTTCTGGGGCCAACGTCCTGACTTTC. Translating it yields CASGTGGSGANVLTF. The rearrangement uses TRBV5-1 and TRBJ2-6; TRBD1 matches 11 bases. This CDR3 spans 15 amino acids. In germline, CDR1 is SGHRS, CDR2 YFSETQ. Unmatched junction bases numbered 1, after V lost 7 bases and J lost 1 base.

This clone was observed once. The chain has TRBV11-2 and TRBJ1-4; the D gene is possibly TRBD1 (6 bases). The CDR3 is made up of 12 amino acids. Trimming stripped 8 bases from V and 3 bases from J, with 7 bases between. Germline V CDR1 and CDR2: SGHAT, FQNNGV. The CDR3 spells CASAGANEKLFF. As DNA, the CDR3 is TGTGCCAGCGCAGGGGCTAATGAAAAACTGTTTTTT.

This clone was seen just once. The rearrangement uses TRBV19 and TRBJ1-3; the match to TRBD1 covers 9 bases. CDR1 LNHDA and CDR2 SQIVND come from the germline V gene (reference sequence). With V trimmed by 6 bases and J by 2 bases, 14 bases remained unmatched. This CDR3 region has 18 residues. This CDR3 reads CASRSAVGQGRTGNTIYF. Here the CDR3 DNA reads TGTGCCAGTAGGTCGGCCGTCGGACAGGGGAGGACTGGAAACACCATATATTTT.

This chain joins TRBV7-8 and TRBJ2-5, with TRBD2 as a possible D gene (7 bases). This CDR3 has 16 amino acids. Germline V gene sequence: CDR1 SGHVS, CDR2 FQNEAQ. Trimming left V 1 base short and J 2 bases short, with 14 bases between. The CDR3 protein is CASSLVARGPQETQYF. CDR3 in DNA: TGTGCCAGCAGCTTAGTGGCGCGGGGGCCACAAGAGACCCAGTACTTC.